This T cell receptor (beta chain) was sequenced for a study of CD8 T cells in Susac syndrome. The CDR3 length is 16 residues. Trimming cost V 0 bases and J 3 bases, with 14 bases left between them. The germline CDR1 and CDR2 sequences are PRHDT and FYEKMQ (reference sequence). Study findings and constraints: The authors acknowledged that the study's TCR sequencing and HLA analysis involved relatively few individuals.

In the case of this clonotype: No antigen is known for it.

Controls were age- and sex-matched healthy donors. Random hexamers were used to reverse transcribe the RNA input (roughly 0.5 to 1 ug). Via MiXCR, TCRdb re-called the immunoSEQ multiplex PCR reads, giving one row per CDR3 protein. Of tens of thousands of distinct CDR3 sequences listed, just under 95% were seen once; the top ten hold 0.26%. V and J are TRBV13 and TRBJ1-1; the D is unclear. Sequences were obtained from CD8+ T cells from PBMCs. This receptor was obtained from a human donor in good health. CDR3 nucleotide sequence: TGTGCCAGCAGCTTAGGTGGTAGGGCCAGTCACACTGAAGCTTTCTTT. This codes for CASSLGGRASHTEAFF.